This T cell receptor beta chain was sequenced during a study of T cell responses to AZD1222 COVID-19 vaccine. General study results and limits: There were mostly white British donors and more females than males, and clonal diversity was possibly underestimated. Among spike-specific TCRs, nearly half reportedly target unmutated variant regions. The study found vaccine-associated CD4 TCRs spanning spike, dominant at 160-218 and 743-854.

This table comes from immunoSEQ multiplex PCR, and its TCRdb copy is limited to in-frame clones, with some not included. The repertoire holds about 150,000 clones, with about 88% as singletons. This CDR3 has 15 amino acids. V dropped 0 bases and J dropped 2 bases, with 8 bases sitting between them. Germline V gene sequence: CDR1 SGHNT, CDR2 YYREEE (reference sequence). On this clone: Its antigen is undetermined.

Sequencing was performed on peripheral blood, taken on day 0 of AZD1222 vaccination. This sequence joins TRBV5-4 and TRBJ2-2, with a tentative D call TRBD2 (6 bases). The clonotype originates from an adult in good health. The CDR3 DNA follows: TGTGCCAGCAGCTTGGAGGGGACTAACACCGGGGAGCTGTTTTTT. Amino acids: CASSLEGTNTGELFF.